What follows is one TCR beta chain and its context. There are many counts of this clonotype. Its binding antigen is unknown. No clone much larger than this one lies a single base away; base qualities are absent. The method was 5' RACE. The sequencer listed for this sample is NextSeq 500. In the TCR library protocol, unique molecular identifiers were attached to individual cDNA molecules to correct for PCR bias and sequencing error. TCR alpha and beta chains were both sequenced, and the abundances of alpha and beta sequences in each sample were closely correlated with each other. The paper's processing steps were these. Decombinator V4 was used to perform V gene, J gene and CDR3 annotation of TCR sequences. TCRs were defined as expanded if a significant change between any two time points was detected under a Poisson model with p below 0.0001. TCR abundances were normalised to the total number of TCRs sequenced per sample and were expressed as counts per million. TRAV1-2 paired with TRAJ12, TRAJ20 or TRAJ33 defined MAIT TCRs, while TRAV10 paired with TRAJ18 defined iNKT TCRs. VDJdb, accessed on 1 November 2021, was searched for TCRs annotated for CMV, EBV and SARS-CoV-2, and TCRs annotated for more than one antigen were excluded. TCRdb ran its own pipeline on the public reads, namely fastp trimming at Q25 and MiXCR clone calling, and kept in-frame beta chains. Here each entry gathers all rows of one CDR3 protein and keeps the most common genes and DNA. It is TCRdb's table, rather than the study itself, that gives the V and J calls and clone size. This sample holds 84,000 or so distinct CDR3 sequences; about an eighth were observed only once. In total, the top ten clones hold roughly 2.6% of the sample.

The record originates from a study of early T cells in non-severe SARS-CoV-2 infection (dated by TCRdb to about 2021). For the wider study: TCR sequencing used bulk RNA from unsorted whole blood, so alpha and beta chains could not be paired. The investigation overall reported the following: VDJdb matching was skewed toward anti-spike CD8 responses and likely underestimated virus-specific expansions, missing private and CD4 specificities.

Sequences PRHDT (CDR1) and FYEKMQ (CDR2) are obtained from the germline V gene (reference sequence). The junction carries 12 bases between V and J, which are trimmed by 2 bases and 2 bases respectively. The CDR3 holds 16 amino acids from the cysteine to the phenylalanine. Here the CDR3 DNA is all that survives: 48 bases in frame from base 1. The study was a case-control design nested within a healthcare worker cohort in London, UK, with weekly nasopharyngeal swab PCR tests and blood sampling. Between 23 and 31 March 2020, the week of the UK lockdown, healthcare workers were enrolled and then followed up weekly for as long as 16 weeks.

The TCR sequence derives from an adult who was a healthcare worker with PCR-confirmed SARS-CoV-2 infection or an uninfected control (not recorded which). This chain is built from TRBV13 and TRBJ2-2; the D gene cannot be resolved beyond TRBD1 or TRBD2, each matching 6 bases. Sequencing used whole blood. This receptor has the CDR3 CASSLTGGPNTGELFF. The DNA sequence is TGTGCCAGCAGCTTAACCGGGGGCCCCAACACCGGGGAGCTGTTTTTT.